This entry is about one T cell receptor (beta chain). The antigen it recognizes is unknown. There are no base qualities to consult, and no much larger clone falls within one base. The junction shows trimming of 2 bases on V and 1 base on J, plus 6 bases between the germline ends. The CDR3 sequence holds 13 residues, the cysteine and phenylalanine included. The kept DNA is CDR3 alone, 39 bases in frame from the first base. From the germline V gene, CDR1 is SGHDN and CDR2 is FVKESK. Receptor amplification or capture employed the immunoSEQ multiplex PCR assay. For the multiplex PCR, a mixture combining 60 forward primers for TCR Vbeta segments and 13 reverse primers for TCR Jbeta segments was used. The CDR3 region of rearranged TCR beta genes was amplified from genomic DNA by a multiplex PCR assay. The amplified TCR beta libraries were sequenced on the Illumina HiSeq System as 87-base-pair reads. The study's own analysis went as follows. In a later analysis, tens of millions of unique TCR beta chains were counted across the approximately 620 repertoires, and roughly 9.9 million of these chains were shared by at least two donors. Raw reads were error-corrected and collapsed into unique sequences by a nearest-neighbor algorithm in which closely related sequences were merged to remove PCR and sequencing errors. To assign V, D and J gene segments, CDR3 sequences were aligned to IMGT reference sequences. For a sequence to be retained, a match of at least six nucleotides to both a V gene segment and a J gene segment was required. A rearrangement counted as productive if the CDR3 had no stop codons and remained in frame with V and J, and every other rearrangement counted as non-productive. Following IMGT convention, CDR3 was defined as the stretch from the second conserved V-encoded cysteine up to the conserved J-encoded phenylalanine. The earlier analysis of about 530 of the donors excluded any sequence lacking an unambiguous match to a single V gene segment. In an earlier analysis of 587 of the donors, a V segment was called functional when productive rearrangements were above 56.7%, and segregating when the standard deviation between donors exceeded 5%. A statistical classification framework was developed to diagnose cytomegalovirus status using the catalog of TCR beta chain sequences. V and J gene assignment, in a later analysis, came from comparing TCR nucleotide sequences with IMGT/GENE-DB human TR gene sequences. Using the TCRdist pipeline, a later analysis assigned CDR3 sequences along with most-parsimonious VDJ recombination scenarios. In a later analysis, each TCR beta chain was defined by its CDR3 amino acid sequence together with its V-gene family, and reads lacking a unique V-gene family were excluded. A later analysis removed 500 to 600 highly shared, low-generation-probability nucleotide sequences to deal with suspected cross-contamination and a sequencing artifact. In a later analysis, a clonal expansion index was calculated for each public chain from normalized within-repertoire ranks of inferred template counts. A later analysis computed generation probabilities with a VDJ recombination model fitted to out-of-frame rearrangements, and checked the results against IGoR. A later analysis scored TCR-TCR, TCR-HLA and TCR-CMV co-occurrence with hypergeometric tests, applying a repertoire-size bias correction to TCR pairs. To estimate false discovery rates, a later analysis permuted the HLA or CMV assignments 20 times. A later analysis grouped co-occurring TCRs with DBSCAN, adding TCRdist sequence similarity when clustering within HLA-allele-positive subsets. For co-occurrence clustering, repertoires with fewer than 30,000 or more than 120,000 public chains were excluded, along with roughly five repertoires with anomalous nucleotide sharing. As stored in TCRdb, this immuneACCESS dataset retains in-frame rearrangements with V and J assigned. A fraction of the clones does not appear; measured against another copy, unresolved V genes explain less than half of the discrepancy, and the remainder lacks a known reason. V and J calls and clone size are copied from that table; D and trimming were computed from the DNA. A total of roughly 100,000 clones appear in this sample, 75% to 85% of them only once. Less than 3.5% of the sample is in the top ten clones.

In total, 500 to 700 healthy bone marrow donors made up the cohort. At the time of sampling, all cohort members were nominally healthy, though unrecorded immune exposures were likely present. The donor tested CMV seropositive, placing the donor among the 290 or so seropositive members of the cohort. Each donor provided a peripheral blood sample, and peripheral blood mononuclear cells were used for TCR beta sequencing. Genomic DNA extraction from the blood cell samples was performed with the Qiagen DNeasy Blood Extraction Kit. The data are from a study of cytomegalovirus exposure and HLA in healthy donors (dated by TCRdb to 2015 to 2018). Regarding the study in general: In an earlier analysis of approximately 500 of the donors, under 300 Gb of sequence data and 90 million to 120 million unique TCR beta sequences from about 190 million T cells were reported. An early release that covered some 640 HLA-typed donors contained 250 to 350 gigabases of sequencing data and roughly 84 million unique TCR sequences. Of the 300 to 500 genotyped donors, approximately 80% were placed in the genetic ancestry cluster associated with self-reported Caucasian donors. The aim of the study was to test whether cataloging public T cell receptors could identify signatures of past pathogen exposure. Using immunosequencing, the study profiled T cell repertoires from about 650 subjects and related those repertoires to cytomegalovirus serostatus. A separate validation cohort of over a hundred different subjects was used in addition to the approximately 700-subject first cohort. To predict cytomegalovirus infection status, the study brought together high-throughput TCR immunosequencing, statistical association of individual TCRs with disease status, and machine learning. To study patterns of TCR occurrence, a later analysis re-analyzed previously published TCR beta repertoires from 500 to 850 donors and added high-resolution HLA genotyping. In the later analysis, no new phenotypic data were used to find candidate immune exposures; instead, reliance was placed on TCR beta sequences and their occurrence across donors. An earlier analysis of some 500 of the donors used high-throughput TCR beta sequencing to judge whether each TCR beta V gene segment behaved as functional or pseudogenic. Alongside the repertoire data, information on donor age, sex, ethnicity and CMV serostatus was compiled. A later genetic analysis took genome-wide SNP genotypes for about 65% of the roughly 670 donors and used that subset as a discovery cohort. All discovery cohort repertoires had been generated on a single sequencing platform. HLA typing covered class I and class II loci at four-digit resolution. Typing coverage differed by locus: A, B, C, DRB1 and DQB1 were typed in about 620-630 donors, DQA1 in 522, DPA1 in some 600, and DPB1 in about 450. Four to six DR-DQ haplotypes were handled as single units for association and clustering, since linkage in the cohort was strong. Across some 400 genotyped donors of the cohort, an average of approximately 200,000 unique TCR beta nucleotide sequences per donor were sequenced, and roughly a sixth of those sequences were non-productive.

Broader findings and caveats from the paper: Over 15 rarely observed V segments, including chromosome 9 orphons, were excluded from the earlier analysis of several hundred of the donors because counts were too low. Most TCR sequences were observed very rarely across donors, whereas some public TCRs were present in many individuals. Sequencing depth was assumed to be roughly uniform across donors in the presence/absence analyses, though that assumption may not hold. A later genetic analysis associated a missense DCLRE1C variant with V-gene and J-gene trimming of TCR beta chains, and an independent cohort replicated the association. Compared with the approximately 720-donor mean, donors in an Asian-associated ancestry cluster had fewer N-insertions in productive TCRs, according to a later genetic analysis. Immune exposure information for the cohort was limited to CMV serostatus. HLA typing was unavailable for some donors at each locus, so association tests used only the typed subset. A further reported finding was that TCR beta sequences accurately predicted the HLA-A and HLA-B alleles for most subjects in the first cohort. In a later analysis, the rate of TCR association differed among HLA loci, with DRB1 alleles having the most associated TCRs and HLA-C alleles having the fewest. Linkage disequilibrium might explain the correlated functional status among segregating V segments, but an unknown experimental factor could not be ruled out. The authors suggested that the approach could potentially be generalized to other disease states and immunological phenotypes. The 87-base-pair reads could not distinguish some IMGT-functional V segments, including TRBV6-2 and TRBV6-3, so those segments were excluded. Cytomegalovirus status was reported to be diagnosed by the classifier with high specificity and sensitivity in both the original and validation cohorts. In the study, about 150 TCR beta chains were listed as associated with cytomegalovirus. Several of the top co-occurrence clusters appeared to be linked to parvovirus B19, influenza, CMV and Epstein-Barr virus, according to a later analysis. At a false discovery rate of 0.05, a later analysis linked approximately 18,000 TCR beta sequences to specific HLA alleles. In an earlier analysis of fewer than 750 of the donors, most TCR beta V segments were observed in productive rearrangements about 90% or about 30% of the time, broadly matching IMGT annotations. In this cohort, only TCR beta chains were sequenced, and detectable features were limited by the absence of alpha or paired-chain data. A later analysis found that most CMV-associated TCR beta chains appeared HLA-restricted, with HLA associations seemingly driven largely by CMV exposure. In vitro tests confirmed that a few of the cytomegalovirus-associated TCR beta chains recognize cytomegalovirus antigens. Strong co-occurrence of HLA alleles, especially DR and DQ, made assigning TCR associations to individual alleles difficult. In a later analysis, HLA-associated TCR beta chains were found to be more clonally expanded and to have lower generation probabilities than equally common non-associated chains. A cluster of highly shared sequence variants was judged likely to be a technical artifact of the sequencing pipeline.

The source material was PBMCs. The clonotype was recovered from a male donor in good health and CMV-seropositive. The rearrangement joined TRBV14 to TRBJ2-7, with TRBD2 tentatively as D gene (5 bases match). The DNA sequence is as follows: TGTGCCAGCAGCCAACGGGGTTCCTACGAGCAGTACTTC. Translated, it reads CASSQRGSYEQYF.